This section outlines one T cell receptor (beta chain) sequence together with its context. Distinct nucleotide sequences in the sample also encode this CDR3. The data originate from a study of shared clonotypes between healthy human individuals. Terminally differentiated effector memory CD45RA+ cells were excluded from the naive CD8 cells, which were CD45RO-negative and positively selected for CCR7. Researchers ran the assay at a deep level. The data were produced by immunoSEQ multiplex PCR, yet TCRdb's version contains in-frame clones alone and is incomplete. Found here are roughly 2 million clones, about 95% of them singletons; the top ten hold roughly 1%. The sequencing input was naive CD8+ T cells sorted from blood. This receptor was obtained from a man between 18 and 35 years old in good health.

CDR3 bases: TGTGCCAGTAGCCCCGGACAGGGTTACTATGGCTACACCTTC. Translated, it gives CASSPGQGYYGYTF. This chain links TRBV19 with TRBJ1-2, with TRBD1 identical over 8 bases. Germline values: CDR1 LNHDA, CDR2 SQIVND (reference sequence). V trimming: 6 bases; J trimming: 3 bases; junction bases outside the gene matches: 6. The CDR3 is made up of 14 amino acids.